These 25 T cell receptor beta chains came from one sample sequenced in a study of CD8 T cells in ankylosing spondylitis. TCRdb independently ran MiXCR on the 5' RACE reads; one entry per CDR3 protein. The sample lists 45,000 or so distinct CDR3 sequences; about 11% were seen once. The sample comprised blood, either unsorted or a sorted T cell fraction (not recorded which). All receptors derive from a male donor with ankylosing spondylitis or in good health (not recorded which).

This clonotype appeared a few times. The chain joins TRBV12-3 or TRBV12-4 to TRBJ2-6, with D perhaps matching TRBD1 (6 bases). V dropped 3 bases and J dropped 2 bases, with 11 bases sitting between them. The CDR3 runs 16 residues. Here the CDR3 reads CASSFQGSAGANVLTF. The CDR3, as DNA: TGTGCCAGCAGTTTTCAGGGGAGCGCTGGGGCCAACGTCCTGACTTTC.

This clonotype was counted ten times or more. An end of the junction does not agree with germline; a read error may underlie this. The rearrangement joins TRBV5-1 to TRBJ1-1, with unresolved D. This CDR3 region has 15 residues. Germline V gene lookup returns CDR1 SGHRS and CDR2 YFSETQ. The CDR3 here is CASSSTASLNTEAFF. The CDR3 nucleotides read TGCGCCAGCAGCTCCACCGCCAGCCTGAATACTGAAGCTTTCTTT.

The rearrangement links TRBV7-9 to TRBJ2-7, with D perhaps matching TRBD2 (6 bases). This CDR3 comprises 13 residues. CDR1 is SEHNR and CDR2 is FQNEAQ in the germline V gene (reference sequence). Trimming took off 5 bases at V and 4 bases at J, with 12 bases between the two ends. CDR3 DNA sequence: TGTGCCAGCAGCCGGGAGAGGGCTTACGAGCAGTACTTC. This codes for CASSRERAYEQYF.

The V gene is TRBV7-9, the J gene TRBJ2-1, with 8 bases aligning to TRBD2. CDR1 SEHNR and CDR2 FQNEAQ come from the germline V gene (reference sequence). V gave up 5 bases and J gave up 9 bases; unmatched junction bases: 3. The CDR3 spans 12 residues. The CDR3 nucleotides read TGTGCCAGCAGCGGGACTAGAATTGAGCAGTTCTTC. Residues: CASSGTRIEQFF. The variable domain in full, with the rest retrieved from reference TRBV7-9 and TRBJ2-1, is DTGVSQNPRHKITKRGQNVTFRCDPISEHNRLYWYRQTLGQGPEFLTYFQNEAQLEKSRLLSDRFSAERPKGSFSTLEIQRTEQGDSAMYLCASSGTRIEQFFGPGTRLTVL.

CDR3 in DNA: TGTGCCAGCAGCCCCGAGGGGTTTGGTGAGCAGTTCTTC. Translation: CASSPEGFGEQFF. The chain has TRBV7-2 and TRBJ2-1; the D call may be TRBD1 or TRBD2 (5 bases each). V was trimmed by 5 bases and J by 9 bases, leaving 14 bases between them. Germline V gene data show CDR1 as SGHTA and CDR2 as FQGNSA. The CDR3 loop spans 13 amino acids. The entire variable domain, with the rest obtained from reference TRBV7-2 and TRBJ2-1, is as follows: GAGVSQSPSNKVTEKGKDVELRCDPISGHTALYWYRQSLGQGLEFLIYFQGNSAPDKSGLPSDRFSAERTGGSVSTLTIQRTQQEDSAVYLCASSPEGFGEQFFGPGTRLTVL.

This clonotype was detected ten times or more. V is TRBV12-3 or TRBV12-4 and J is TRBJ1-1; no clear D. The germline V and J ends were trimmed by 5 bases and 0 bases, with 10 bases remaining between them. The CDR3 has 14 residues. The CDR3 bases are TGTGCCAGCAGTCGATCTGTTATGAACACTGAAGCTTTCTTT. This gives the protein CASSRSVMNTEAFF.

V is TRBV7-2 and J is TRBJ2-2, with 7 positions matching TRBD2. In germline, CDR1 is SGHTA, CDR2 FQGNSA. With 5 bases clipped from V and 4 bases from J, the junction kept 10 bases outside the gene matches. This CDR3 is 16 amino acids long. DNA of the CDR3: TGTGCCAGCAGCATCCGACTAGCACCGGGCACCGGGGAGCTGTTTTTT. It codes for CASSIRLAPGTGELFF.

In this sample, this clonotype turned up many times. This rearrangement joins TRBV2 to TRBJ2-7; possible D gene TRBD1, 5 bases. This CDR3 spans 15 amino acids. V lost 4 bases, J lost 10 bases, and 23 bases lay in between. Per germline, CDR1 SNHLY and CDR2 FYNNEI. The CDR3 coding sequence is TGTGCCAGCAGTGCCGAGTTAGGGGCGCACCGATCACAGTACTTC. Translated, it gives CASSAELGAHRSQYF.

The sample holds many counts of this clonotype. CDR3 DNA: TGTGCCAGCTCAAGCGGGATCTACGAGCAGTACTTC. Translation gives CASSSGIYEQYF. The chain links TRBV3-1 to TRBJ2-7; 7 positions match TRBD2. The V segment lost 8 bases and the J segment 3 bases; nucleotides outside the gene matches: 4. The CDR3 runs to 12 residues. Per the germline V gene, CDR1 is LGHDT and CDR2 is YNNKEL (reference sequence).

There are a few counts of this clonotype. V usage is TRBV7-2 and J usage is TRBJ1-2; no definite D call. The CDR3 has 14 amino acids. Germline V gene data show CDR1 as SGHTA and CDR2 as FQGNSA. V was shortened by 8 bases and J by 4 bases, with 17 bases between the two germline ends. CDR3 loop: CASGLRGPVYGYTF. CDR3 coding DNA: TGTGCCAGCGGCCTTCGAGGGCCAGTCTATGGCTACACCTTC.

This clonotype was detected many times. The gene calls are TRBV20-1 and TRBJ2-2; D is perhaps TRBD2 (6 bases). Trimming took off 6 bases at V and 0 bases at J, with 14 bases between the two ends. Germline lookup yields CDR1 DFQATT and CDR2 SNEGSKA (reference sequence). The CDR3 has 15 amino acids. The CDR3 nucleotides are TGCAGTGCGGCGCGGGACTCCTCGAACACCGGGGAGCTGTTTTTT. Encoded protein: CSAARDSSNTGELFF.

In its sample, this clonotype was seen a few times. The chain employs TRBV3-1 and TRBJ2-3, with TRBD2 identical over 7 bases. CDR1 is LGHDT and CDR2 is YNNKEL in the germline V gene (reference sequence). This CDR3 contains 15 residues. V trimming: 0 bases; J trimming: 4 bases; junction bases outside the gene matches: 4. CDR3 loop: CASSQEWLAADTQYF. In nucleotides, the CDR3 is TGTGCCAGCAGCCAAGAATGGCTAGCGGCAGATACGCAGTATTTT.

This clonotype was seen at least ten times. This chain joins TRBV14 and TRBJ2-6; 9 bases are a match to TRBD1. J was trimmed by 4 bases and V by 4 bases; bases with no gene match: 8. The CDR3 runs to 17 residues. Germline V CDR1 and CDR2: SGHDN, FVKESK. The CDR3 DNA reads TGTGCCAGCAGCCCCCGGGACAGGGTGTCCGGGGCCAACGTCCTGACTTTC. This encodes CASSPRDRVSGANVLTF.

V gene TRBV28 combines with J gene TRBJ2-7, with TRBD1 matching 9 bases. CDR1 and CDR2 (germline): MDHEN, SYDVKM. J was trimmed by 6 bases and V by 6 bases; bases with no gene match: 9. The CDR3 sequence is 14 residues long. The chain's CDR3 is CASSSPGQGREQYF. The CDR3 bases are TGTGCCAGCAGCTCGCCGGGACAGGGTCGCGAGCAGTACTTC.

At least ten counts were recorded for this clonotype. The chain links TRBV18 to TRBJ2-3; maybe TRBD2 (6 bases). CDR1 is KGHSH, CDR2 LQKENI, per germline. V was pared by 0 bases and J by 6 bases, with 7 bases between. There are 13 residues in the CDR3. The CDR3 DNA follows: TGTGCCAGCTCACCACCGGAGGGGGATACGCAGTATTTT. Translation gives CASSPPEGDTQYF.

At least ten counts were recorded for this clonotype. The rearrangement uses TRBV12-3 or TRBV12-4 and TRBJ1-6, with TRBD1 matching 7 bases. This CDR3 is built from 15 residues. The J segment lost 6 bases and the V segment lost 4 bases, leaving 6 bases of the junction unmatched. Here the CDR3 reads CASSSTGLSNSPLHF. CDR3 coding DNA: TGTGCCAGCAGTTCGACAGGGCTATCTAATTCACCCCTCCACTTT.

This clonotype was observed many times. This chain links TRBV12-3 or TRBV12-4 with TRBJ1-3; no firm D call. The V and J ends lost 3 bases and 7 bases respectively, with 13 bases between them. The CDR3 length is 14 residues. The CDR3 coding sequence is TGTGCCAGCAGTTTGACCCCAAGGAGCAACACCATATATTTT. Amino acids: CASSLTPRSNTIYF.

This clonotype was seen ten or more times. J is TRBJ2-2 and V is TRBV11-2; 8 positions match TRBD2. Germline CDR1 SGHAT, CDR2 FQNNGV. The V segment lost 4 bases and the J segment 0 bases; nucleotides outside the gene matches: 10. The CDR3 runs to 18 residues. The CDR3 protein is CASSSAPILAANTGELFF. The CDR3 nucleotides read TGTGCCAGCAGCTCCGCTCCAATACTAGCGGCGAACACCGGGGAGCTGTTTTTT.

As regards this clonotype: Given a much more abundant clone one base away, this may be a read error. The rearrangement uses TRBV12-3 or TRBV12-4 and TRBJ1-2; D is uncertain. The CDR3 sequence is 13 residues long. Trimming stripped 5 bases from V and 4 bases from J, with 11 bases between. The CDR3 bases are TGTGCCAGCAGTCACGGACGGCCCTATGGCTACACCTTC. Protein product: CASSHGRPYGYTF.

This clonotype has only a few counts. The chain carries TRBV4-1 and TRBJ2-1; TRBD2 might be the D (5 bases). Between the trimmed V and J ends, which lost 6 bases and 9 bases, there was a span of 15 bases. CDR3 length equals 13 residues. Germline V gene data show CDR1 as MGHRA and CDR2 as YSYEKL. CDR3 DNA: TGCGCCAGCAGGCCCTTCCCGGGATTTGAGCAGTTCTTC. Translation: CASRPFPGFEQFF.

This clonotype was seen a few times. V gene TRBV20-1 combines with J gene TRBJ2-4; D may correspond to TRBD1 or TRBD2 (5 bases each). The V gene's germline CDR1 is DFQATT and CDR2 SNEGSKA (reference sequence). This CDR3 has 13 amino acids. With 0 bases removed from V and 8 bases from J, the gap between germline ends came to 11 bases. CDR3: CSAREGDVDIQYF. As DNA, the CDR3 is TGCAGTGCTAGAGAGGGGGACGTAGACATTCAGTACTTC.

This clonotype appeared many times. The genes are TRBV12-3 or TRBV12-4 and TRBJ1-5; TRBD1 matches at 7 bases. V lost 7 bases to trimming and J lost 6 bases; unmatched junction nucleotides: 6. CDR3 length: 13 amino acids. The CDR3 here is CASTGGPAQPQHF. CDR3 DNA sequence: TGTGCCAGCACAGGGGGACCGGCTCAGCCCCAGCATTTT.

At least ten counts were recorded for this clonotype. At one of its ends the junction is not consistent with the germline gene, which may arise from a read error. This sequence joins TRBV12-3 or TRBV12-4 and TRBJ1-1; D uncertain. The CDR3 runs to 12 residues. CDR3 sequence reads: CASSERRTEAFF. Written as DNA, the CDR3 is TGTGCCAGCAGTGAAAGACGGACTGAAGCCTTCTTT.

The chain has TRBV5-1 and TRBJ2-2; possibly TRBD1 for D (5 bases). The CDR3 is 16 amino acids. V lost 3 bases to trimming and J lost 1 base, with 13 bases between them. Looked up from germline, CDR1 is SGHRS and CDR2 is YFSETQ. The chain's CDR3 is CASSSRPQGNTGELFF. As DNA, the CDR3 is TGCGCCAGCAGCTCCCGGCCTCAGGGGAACACCGGGGAGCTGTTTTTT.

The sample holds many counts of this clonotype. The chain carries TRBV29-1 and TRBJ1-1, with 7 positions matching TRBD1. The CDR3 is 12 residues long. CDR1 is SQVTM, CDR2 ANQGSEA, per germline. With 7 bases clipped from V and 1 base from J, the junction kept 3 bases outside the gene matches. The CDR3 region is CSGGQSNTEAFF. The CDR3 nucleotides are TGCAGCGGGGGACAGTCGAACACTGAAGCTTTCTTT.